This T cell receptor beta chain originates from a study of cytomegalovirus exposure and HLA in healthy donors (dated by TCRdb to 2015 to 2018). About the study as a whole: In an earlier analysis of several hundred of the donors, 250 to 350 Gb of sequence data and 120 million or so unique TCR beta sequences from 150 million to 200 million T cells were reported. Typing coverage varied by locus: roughly 620-630 donors for A, B, C, DRB1 and DQB1; more than 500 for DQA1; more than 600 for DPA1; roughly 470 for DPB1. A later genetic analysis took genome-wide SNP genotypes for about 55% of the 666 donors and used that subset as a discovery cohort. Of the 300 to 450 genotyped donors, roughly 85% fell in the genetic ancestry cluster associated with self-reported Caucasian donors. Donor age, sex, ethnicity and CMV serostatus were collected together with the repertoire data. High-throughput TCR immunosequencing, statistical association of individual TCRs with disease status, and machine learning were combined to predict cytomegalovirus infection status. An earlier analysis of more than 450 of the donors used high-throughput TCR beta sequencing to judge whether each TCR beta V gene segment behaved as functional or pseudogenic. Along with the roughly 670-subject first cohort, a separate validation cohort of over a hundred different subjects was used. Every repertoire in the discovery cohort had been generated on one and the same sequencing platform. The study used immunosequencing to profile the T cell repertoires of approximately 690 subjects and linked those repertoires to cytomegalovirus serostatus. The aim of the study was to test whether cataloging public T cell receptors could identify signatures of past pathogen exposure. Because of strong linkage in the cohort, four or five DR-DQ haplotypes were treated as single units for association and clustering. Approximately 300 gigabases of sequencing data and approximately 91 million unique TCR sequences made up an early release that covered around 640 HLA-typed donors. The later analysis used no new phenotypic data to find candidate immune exposures, relying instead on TCR beta sequences and their occurrence across donors. A later analysis re-examined previously published TCR beta repertoires from roughly 650 donors and added high-resolution HLA genotyping to investigate patterns of TCR occurrence. Among some 400 genotyped donors of the cohort, an average of approximately 240,000 unique TCR beta nucleotide sequences was sequenced per donor, of which 15% to 20% were non-productive. Both class I and class II loci were covered by HLA typing, at four-digit resolution.

Libraries were constructed by the immunoSEQ multiplex PCR assay. A mixture of 60 forward primers for TCR Vbeta segments and 13 reverse primers for TCR Jbeta segments was used in the multiplex PCR. A multiplex PCR assay on genomic DNA amplified the CDR3 region of rearranged TCR beta genes. On the Illumina HiSeq System, the amplified TCR beta libraries were sequenced as 87-base-pair reads. Regarding the original processing steps: A later analysis tallied 75 million to 95 million unique TCR beta chains across the approximately 670 repertoires, and about 10 million of those chains were shared by two or more donors. A nearest-neighbor algorithm error-corrected the raw reads and collapsed the reads into unique sequences, merging closely related sequences to remove PCR and sequencing errors. To assign V, D and J gene segments, CDR3 sequences were aligned to IMGT reference sequences. For a sequence to be retained, at least a six-nucleotide match to both a V gene segment and a J gene segment was required. A rearrangement was called productive if the CDR3 had no stop codons and remained in frame with V and J, and every other rearrangement was called non-productive. Following IMGT convention, CDR3 was defined as the stretch from the second conserved V-encoded cysteine to the conserved J-encoded phenylalanine. The earlier analysis of around 640 of the donors excluded sequences that lacked an unambiguous match to a single V gene segment. An earlier analysis of over 450 of the donors classified V segments as functional when productive rearrangements were above 56.7% and as segregating when the standard deviation between donors was above 5%. To diagnose cytomegalovirus status from the catalog of TCR beta chain sequences, a statistical classification framework was built. V and J gene assignment, in a later analysis, came from comparing TCR nucleotide sequences with IMGT/GENE-DB human TR gene sequences. In a later analysis, CDR3 sequences and most-parsimonious VDJ recombination scenarios were assigned using the TCRdist pipeline. In a later analysis, each TCR beta chain was defined by its CDR3 amino acid sequence together with its V-gene family, and reads lacking a unique V-gene family were excluded. A later analysis removed several hundred highly shared, low-generation-probability nucleotide sequences to deal with suspected cross-contamination and a sequencing artifact. A later analysis calculated a clonal expansion index for each public chain from normalized within-repertoire ranks of inferred template counts. In a later analysis, generation probabilities were computed with a VDJ recombination model fitted to out-of-frame rearrangements, and the resulting probabilities were checked against IGoR. In a later analysis, hypergeometric tests were used to score TCR-TCR, TCR-HLA and TCR-CMV co-occurrence, with a repertoire-size bias correction applied to TCR pairs. In a later analysis, false discovery rates were estimated by permuting HLA or CMV assignments 20 times. In a later analysis, co-occurring TCRs were grouped using DBSCAN, with TCRdist sequence similarity added in when clustering inside HLA-allele-positive subsets. Repertoires with fewer than 30,000 or more than 120,000 public chains were left out of co-occurrence clustering, as were about 5 repertoires with anomalous nucleotide sharing. In TCRdb, the immuneACCESS table is reduced to in-frame sequences with V and J assigned. These tables do not hold every clone; where another copy was compared, an unresolved V gene accounts for under half, and the others remain unexplained. V and J calls and clone size follow that table, whereas D and trimming were derived from the DNA. This sample lists roughly 180,000 clones; about 80% were detected once. Of the sample, about 1.9% is held by the ten largest clones.

Relative to germline, V is missing 0 bases and J is missing 3 bases, with 2 bases of the junction outside any gene match. Taken from cysteine to phenylalanine, the CDR3 has 16 residues. Only the CDR3 portion is preserved as DNA: 48 bases, with reading frame beginning at the first base. CDR1 and CDR2 were assigned from the germline V gene as SGHDT and YYEEEE. The cohort consisted of fewer than 700 healthy bone marrow donors. All cohort members were sampled while nominally healthy, although unrecorded immune exposures were likely present. The donor tested CMV seropositive, placing the donor among the 290 or so seropositive members of the cohort. Each donor provided a peripheral blood sample, and peripheral blood mononuclear cells were used for TCR beta sequencing. The Qiagen DNeasy Blood Extraction Kit was used to extract genomic DNA from the blood cell samples. Points on this clone: Which antigen it targets is not known. Base qualities are not at hand, and no much larger clone is one base apart.

What the work shows at the level of the full study, not this receptor alone: A later analysis reported that several top co-occurrence clusters appeared linked to parvovirus B19, influenza, CMV and Epstein-Barr virus. When HLA alleles, especially DR and DQ, strongly co-occurred, TCR associations were difficult to assign to individual alleles. Most TCR sequences were observed very rarely across donors, whereas some public TCRs were present in many individuals. A further reported finding was that TCR beta sequences accurately predicted the HLA-A and HLA-B alleles for most subjects in the first cohort. The study listed 150 to 200 TCR beta chains as associated with cytomegalovirus. Because HLA typing was missing for some donors at each locus, association tests included only the typed subset. A cluster of highly shared sequence variants was judged likely to be a technical artifact of the sequencing pipeline. The 87-base-pair reads could not distinguish some IMGT-functional V segments, including TRBV6-2 and TRBV6-3, so those segments were excluded. In a later genetic analysis, a missense DCLRE1C variant was associated with V-gene and J-gene trimming of TCR beta chains, and the association was replicated in an independent cohort. Linkage disequilibrium might explain the correlated functional status among segregating V segments, but an unknown experimental factor could not be ruled out. Specific HLA alleles were associated with roughly 16,000 TCR beta sequences at a false discovery rate of 0.05 in a later analysis. Cytomegalovirus status was reported to be diagnosed by the classifier with high specificity and sensitivity in both the original and validation cohorts. Presence/absence analyses assumed roughly uniform sequencing depth across donors, an assumption that may not hold. The authors suggested that the approach could potentially be generalized to other disease states and immunological phenotypes. In a later genetic analysis, fewer N-insertions in productive TCRs were reported among donors in an Asian-associated ancestry cluster than the roughly 700-donor mean. A later analysis found that HLA-associated TCR beta chains were more clonally expanded and had lower generation probabilities than equally common non-associated chains. The only immune exposure information available for the cohort was CMV serostatus. In an earlier analysis of about 600 of the donors, most TCR beta V segments appeared in productive rearrangements about 90% or about 30% of the time, broadly matching IMGT annotations. In this cohort, only TCR beta chains were sequenced, and detectable features were limited by the absence of alpha or paired-chain data. In a later analysis, TCR association rates were found to vary across HLA loci, with the most associated TCRs seen for DRB1 alleles and the fewest for HLA-C alleles. The earlier analysis of 587 of the donors excluded some 16 rarely observed V segments, including chromosome 9 orphons, because counts were too low. In vitro tests confirmed that a few of the cytomegalovirus-associated TCR beta chains recognize cytomegalovirus antigens. In a later analysis, most CMV-associated TCR beta chains were found to appear HLA-restricted, with HLA associations seemingly driven largely by CMV exposure.

The sequence derives from a woman younger than 35 in good health and CMV-seropositive. This sequence uses TRBV5-6 and TRBJ2-1; TRBD2 fits 11 bases in the junction. The sequenced material came from PBMCs. The bases are TGTGCCAGCAGCTTGGTAGCGGGGGGGTTCTACAATGAGCAGTTCTTC. Its protein product is CASSLVAGGFYNEQFF.